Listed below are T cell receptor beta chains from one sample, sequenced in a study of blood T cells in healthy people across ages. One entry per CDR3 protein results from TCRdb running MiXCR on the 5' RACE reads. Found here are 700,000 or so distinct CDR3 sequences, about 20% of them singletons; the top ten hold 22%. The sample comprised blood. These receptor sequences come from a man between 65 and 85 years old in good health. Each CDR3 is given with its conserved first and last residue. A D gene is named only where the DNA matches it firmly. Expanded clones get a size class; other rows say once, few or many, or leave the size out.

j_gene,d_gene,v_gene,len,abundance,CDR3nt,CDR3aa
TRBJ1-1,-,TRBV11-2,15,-,TGTGCCAGCAGCTTAATAAGGGCAGGAAACACTGAAGCTTTCTTT,CASSLIRAGNTEAFF
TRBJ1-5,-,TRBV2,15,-,TGTGCCAGCAGTGAAGGTGACGGTAGCAATCAGCCCCAGCATTTT,CASSEGDGSNQPQHF
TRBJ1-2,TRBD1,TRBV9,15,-,TGTGCCAGCAGCGTAGGATCAGGGGGAAACTATGGCTACACCTTC,CASSVGSGGNYGYTF
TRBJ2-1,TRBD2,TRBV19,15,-,TGTGCCAGTAGTATAGCCAGCGGGGGGTCTAGGGAGCAGTTCTTC,CASSIASGGSREQFF
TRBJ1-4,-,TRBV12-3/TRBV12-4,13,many,TGTGCCAGCAGTTTAGAATGGGGGGCTGAACTGTTTTTT,CASSLEWGAELFF
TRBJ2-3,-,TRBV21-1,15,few,TGTGCCAGCTACACAACAGGGATGAGCACAGATACGCAGTATTTT,CASYTTGMSTDTQYF
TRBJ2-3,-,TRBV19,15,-,TGTGCCAGTAGTTTGGGGCAGGGGTTTTCAGATACGCAGTATTTT,CASSLGQGFSDTQYF
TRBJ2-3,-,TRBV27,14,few,TGTGCCACCGCGACCCTGGCAGGGGCAGATACGCAGTATTTT,CATATLAGADTQYF
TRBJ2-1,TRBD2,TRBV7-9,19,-,TGTGCCAGCAGCTTAGCGAATAGGGTAAAACTAGCGAAATCGAATGAGCAGTTCTTC,CASSLANRVKLAKSNEQFF
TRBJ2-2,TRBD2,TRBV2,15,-,TGTGCCAGCGGAACTAGCGGGGGGATGACCGGGGAGCTGTTTTTT,CASGTSGGMTGELFF
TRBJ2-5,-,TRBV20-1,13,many,TGCAGTGCTAGACAGACTGTCGAGAAGACCCAGTACTTC,CSARQTVEKTQYF
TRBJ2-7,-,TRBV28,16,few,TGTGCCAGCAGGGCCCCAGCCAAACTATCAAGCTACGAGCAGTACTTC,CASRAPAKLSSYEQYF
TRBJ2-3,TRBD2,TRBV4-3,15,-,TGCGCCAGCAGCCTGGCTAGCGGGAGCCCAGATACGCAGTATTTT,CASSLASGSPDTQYF
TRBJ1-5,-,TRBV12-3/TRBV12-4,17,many,TGTGCCAGCAGCGAAGGCTGGGAAGCGAAAGGCAATCAGCCCCAGCATTTT,CASSEGWEAKGNQPQHF
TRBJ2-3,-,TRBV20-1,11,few,TGCAGTGCTAGATATAGGGATACGCAGTATTTT,CSARYRDTQYF
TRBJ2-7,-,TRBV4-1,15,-,TGCGCCAGCAGCCAAGGAGACGGACCCCCCTACGAGCAGTACTTC,CASSQGDGPPYEQYF
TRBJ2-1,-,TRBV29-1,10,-,TGCAGCGTTGAATGGGTTGGGCAGTTCTTC,CSVEWVGQFF
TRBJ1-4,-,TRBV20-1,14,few,TGCAGTGCTAGTCCGGCCGAAATAATTGAAAAACTGTTTTTT,CSASPAEIIEKLFF
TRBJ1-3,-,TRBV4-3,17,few,TGCGCCAGCAGCCAAGATTTCGGGGGCGACTCTGGAAACACCATATATTTT,CASSQDFGGDSGNTIYF
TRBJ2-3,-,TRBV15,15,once,TGTGCCACCAGCAGAGACAGGGCTCGCACAGATACGCAGTATTTT,CATSRDRARTDTQYF
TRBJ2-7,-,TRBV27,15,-,TGTGCCAGCGGCGCTAGTGGCAGGGGTACCTACGAGCAGTACTTC,CASGASGRGTYEQYF
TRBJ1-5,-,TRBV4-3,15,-,TGCGCCAGCAGCCAAGATGTGGACCCCCTGGGGCCCCAGCATTTT,CASSQDVDPLGPQHF
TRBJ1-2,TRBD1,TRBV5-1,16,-,TGCGCCAGCAGCTTACCGGGGACAGGGGCGAACTATGGCTACACCTTC,CASSLPGTGANYGYTF
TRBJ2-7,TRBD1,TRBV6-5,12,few,TGTGCCAGCGTTGGGACAGACTACGAGCAGTACTTC,CASVGTDYEQYF
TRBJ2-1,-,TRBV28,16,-,TGTGCCAGCACCATGGGAGGGGGGACCCTTTACAATGAGCAGTTCTTC,CASTMGGGTLYNEQFF
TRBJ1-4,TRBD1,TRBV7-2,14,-,TGTGCCAGCAGCTATGGGACAGGGCGGGAAAAACTGTTTTTT,CASSYGTGREKLFF
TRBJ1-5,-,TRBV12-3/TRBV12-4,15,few,TGTGCCAGTACACGGGGGGAAGGTGGTCAGGGGCCCCAGCATTTT,CASTRGEGGQGPQHF
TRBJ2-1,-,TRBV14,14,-,TGTGCCAGCAGCCAAGTACTCACCATCAATGAGCAGTTCTTC,CASSQVLTINEQFF
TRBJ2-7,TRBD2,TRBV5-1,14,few,TGCGCCAGCAGCTCAGCCCCGGGGGGGTACGAGCAGTACTTC,CASSSAPGGYEQYF
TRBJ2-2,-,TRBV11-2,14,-,TGTGCCAGCAGCTCAATGGCTACCAGCGGGGAGCTGTTTTTT,CASSSMATSGELFF
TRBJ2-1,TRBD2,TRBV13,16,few,TGTGCCAGCAGCCGCTGGACTAGCGGACCTTACAATGAGCAGTTCTTC,CASSRWTSGPYNEQFF
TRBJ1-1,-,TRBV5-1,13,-,TGCGCCAGCACCTGGGGGGACTCTACTGAAGCTTTCTTT,CASTWGDSTEAFF
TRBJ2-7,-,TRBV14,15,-,TGTGCCAGCAGCCTCTGCGCTGATTACTCCTACGAGCAGTACTTC,CASSLCADYSYEQYF
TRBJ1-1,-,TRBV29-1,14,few,TGCAGCGTTGACCAAGGTGGATCTAACACTGAAGCTTTCTTT,CSVDQGGSNTEAFF
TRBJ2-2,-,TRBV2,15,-,TGTGCCAGCAGTCGGGACCTAAGAGACACCGGGGAGCTGTTTTTT,CASSRDLRDTGELFF
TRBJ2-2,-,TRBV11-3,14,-,TGTGCCAGCAGTCAGGACCGGGACGGCGGGGAGCTGTTTTTT,CASSQDRDGGELFF
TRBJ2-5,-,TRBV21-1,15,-,TGTGCCAGCAGCGGGGGAGTCGCGGGGTGGGAGACCCAGTACTTC,CASSGGVAGWETQYF
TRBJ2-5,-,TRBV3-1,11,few,TGTGCCAGCGGCGTTCGCGAGACCCAGTACTTC,CASGVRETQYF
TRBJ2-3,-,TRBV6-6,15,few,TGTGCCAGCAGCCTCCCCCGATCGAGCACAGATACGCAGTATTTT,CASSLPRSSTDTQYF
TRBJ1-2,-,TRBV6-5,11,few,TGTGCCAGCAAAACTGGTTATGGCTACACCTTC,CASKTGYGYTF
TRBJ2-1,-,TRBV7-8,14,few,TGTGCCAGCAGCTTGACTGGCGGGGGCGATGAGCAGTTCTTC,CASSLTGGGDEQFF
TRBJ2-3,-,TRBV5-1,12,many,TGCGCCAGCAGCTTCAACACAGATACGCAGTATTTT,CASSFNTDTQYF
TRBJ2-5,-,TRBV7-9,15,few,TGTGCCAGCAGCCCAGCCTCGGGACGGTCTATGGCCCAGTACTTC,CASSPASGRSMAQYF
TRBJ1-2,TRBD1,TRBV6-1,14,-,TGTGCCAGCAGTGAACTGGACAGGGTGGGTGGCTACACCTTC,CASSELDRVGGYTF
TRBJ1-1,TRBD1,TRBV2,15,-,TGTGCCAGCAGACCCGGACAGGGGGCGGTCACTGAAGCTTTCTTT,CASRPGQGAVTEAFF